The clone carrying this TCR beta chain was detected only a few times. The antigen is undetermined. The data are from a study of response to subunit inactivated influenza vaccine. A single record per CDR3 protein comes from TCRdb applying MiXCR to the RT-PCR reads. Of about 650,000 distinct CDR3 sequences in the sample, more than 15% were seen once. Germline V gives CDR1 SEHNR, CDR2 FQNEAQ (reference sequence). CDR3 size: 14 residues. Trimming removed 5 bases at V and 7 bases at J, with 12 bases between. Study-wide findings and caveats: The authors put forward the suggestion that each seasonal influenza vaccination may bring in only a limited number of new T cells.

This specimen was PBMCs from blood, taken less than 13 days after vaccination. This chain uses TRBV7-9 with TRBJ1-6; unclear D gene. The TCR was taken from a man aged 45-65 years who received an inactivated influenza vaccine. The CDR3 sequence: CASSTLAGNSPLHF. The CDR3 DNA reads as TGTGCCAGCAGCACCCTCGCGGGGAATTCACCCCTCCACTTT.